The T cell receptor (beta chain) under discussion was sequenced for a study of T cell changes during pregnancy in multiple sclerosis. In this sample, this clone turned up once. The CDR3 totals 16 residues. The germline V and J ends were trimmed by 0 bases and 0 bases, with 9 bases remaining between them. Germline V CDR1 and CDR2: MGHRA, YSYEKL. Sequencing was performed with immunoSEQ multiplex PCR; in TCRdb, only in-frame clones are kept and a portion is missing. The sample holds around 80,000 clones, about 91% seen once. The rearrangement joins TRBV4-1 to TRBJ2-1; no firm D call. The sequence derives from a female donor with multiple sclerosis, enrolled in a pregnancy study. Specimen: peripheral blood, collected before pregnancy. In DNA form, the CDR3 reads TGCGCCAGCAGCCAAGATATCACTGGCTCCTACAATGAGCAGTTCTTC. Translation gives CASSQDITGSYNEQFF.